A single sample is the source of the 9 T cell receptor beta chains below, sequenced in a study of cytomegalovirus exposure and HLA in healthy donors. Researchers ran the PCR with 60 Vbeta and 13 Jbeta primers. Assay: immunoSEQ multiplex PCR; the TCRdb copy retains only in-frame clones and omits some. The sample records approximately 120,000 clones, 83% being singletons. The sequencing input was PBMCs. All receptors derive from a woman in her 40s in good health and CMV-seropositive.

The V call is TRBV28, the J call TRBJ1-4, with D possibly being TRBD1 (5 bases). V lost 4 bases, J lost 2 bases, and 17 bases lay in between. CDR1 MDHEN and CDR2 SYDVKM come from the germline V gene. This CDR3 region has 17 residues. The CDR3 loop reads CASSYYGGGSTNEKLFF. The CDR3 bases are TGTGCCAGCAGTTATTACGGCGGGGGATCCACTAATGAAAAACTGTTTTTT. Complete variable domain (other parts from reference TRBV28 and TRBJ1-4): DVKVTQSSRYLVKRTGEKVFLECVQDMDHENMFWYRQDPGLGLRLIYFSYDVKMKEKGDIPEGYSVSREKKERFSLILESASTNQTSMYLCASSYYGGGSTNEKLFFGSGTQLSVL.

This sequence joins TRBV5-6 and TRBJ1-5; tentatively, D is TRBD1 (6 bases). The V gene lost 5 bases and the J gene lost 0 bases, with 12 bases spanning the gap. The length of the CDR3 is 15 residues. Germline CDR1 reads SGHDT; CDR2 reads YYEEEE. The CDR3 sequence is CASSLGQYSNQPQHF. The DNA for the CDR3 is TGTGCCAGCAGTCTTGGACAGTATAGCAATCAGCCCCAGCATTTT.

The chain links TRBV5-4 to TRBJ2-6, with 7 bases identical to TRBD1. This CDR3 spans 18 amino acids. Trimming removed 0 bases from V and 6 bases from J; junction bases left unmatched: 12. The germline gives CDR1 SGHNT, CDR2 YYREEE (reference sequence). In DNA form, the CDR3 reads TGTGCCAGCAGCTTGGTGGGACAGCCTGACTCTCAGGCCAACGTCCTGACTTTC. This translates into CASSLVGQPDSQANVLTF.

This clone appeared a few times. This chain uses TRBV7-2 with TRBJ1-1; D unclear. V shed 2 bases and J shed 5 bases, with 9 bases lying between them. CDR1 and CDR2 (germline): SGHTA, FQGNSA. This CDR3 comprises 13 residues. CDR3 bases: TGTGCCAGCAGCTTAAATGAGGGAACTGAAGCTTTCTTT. It specifies CASSLNEGTEAFF.

V gene TRBV5-1 combines with J gene TRBJ2-7; TRBD1 is a possible D gene (6 bases). Germline V gene sequence: CDR1 SGHRS, CDR2 YFSETQ. This CDR3 spans 15 amino acids. V lost 0 bases and J lost 3, with 13 bases in between. The CDR3 loop reads CASSLGPLTGYEQYF. For the CDR3, the DNA is TGCGCCAGCAGCTTGGGCCCCCTGACAGGCTACGAGCAGTACTTC.

The table lists this clone with a few counts. The genes are TRBV5-1 and TRBJ1-6; 7 positions agree with TRBD1. J lost 7 bases, V lost 5 bases, and 6 bases had no gene match. Germline CDR1 reads SGHRS; CDR2 reads YFSETQ. This CDR3 is 14 amino acids long. CDR3 coding DNA: TGCGCCAGCAGTGCGGGGACAGTCAATTCACCCCTCCACTTT. This sequence encodes CASSAGTVNSPLHF.

CDR3 protein: CASSSAGGAYEQYF. In nucleotides, the CDR3 is TGCGCCAGCAGCTCAGCAGGGGGCGCGTACGAGCAGTACTTC. This chain uses TRBV5-1 with TRBJ2-7; 8 bases map to TRBD1. Trimming took 3 bases from V and 4 from J; bases not matched to a gene: 6. Germline CDR1 SGHRS, CDR2 YFSETQ. The CDR3 spans 14 residues.

The V and J genes are TRBV12-5 and TRBJ1-1; D might be TRBD1 (5 bases). Per germline, CDR1 LGHNT and CDR2 FRNRAP. The CDR3 has 13 amino acids. V shed 4 bases and J shed 14 bases, with 20 bases lying between them. The CDR3 nucleotides are TGTGCTAGTGGTTGGAACGGGGGAGGTGAAGGGTTCTTT. Protein: CASGWNGGGEGFF.

The chain links TRBV28 to TRBJ2-1; TRBD2 matches 8 bases. Trimming at V came to 4 bases and at J to 9 bases, leaving 11 bases not matched to a gene. The length of the CDR3 is 15 residues. Germline CDR1 is MDHEN and CDR2 is SYDVKM. In DNA form, the CDR3 reads TGTGCCAGCAGTTCCGGCTTAGCGGGGCCGTTTGAGCAGTTCTTC. This codes for CASSSGLAGPFEQFF.